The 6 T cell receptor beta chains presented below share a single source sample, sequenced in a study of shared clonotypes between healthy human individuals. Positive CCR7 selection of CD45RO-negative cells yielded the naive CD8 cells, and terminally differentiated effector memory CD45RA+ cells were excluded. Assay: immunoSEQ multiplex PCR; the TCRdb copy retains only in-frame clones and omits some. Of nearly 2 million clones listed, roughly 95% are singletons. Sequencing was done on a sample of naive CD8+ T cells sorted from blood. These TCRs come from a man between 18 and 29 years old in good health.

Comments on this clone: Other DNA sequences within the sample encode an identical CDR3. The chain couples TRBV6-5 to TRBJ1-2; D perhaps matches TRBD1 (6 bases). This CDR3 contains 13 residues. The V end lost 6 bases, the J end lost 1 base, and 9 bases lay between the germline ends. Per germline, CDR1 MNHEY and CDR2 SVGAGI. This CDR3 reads CASSPDSNYGYTF. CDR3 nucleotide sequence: TGTGCCAGCAGCCCGGACAGTAACTATGGCTACACCTTC.

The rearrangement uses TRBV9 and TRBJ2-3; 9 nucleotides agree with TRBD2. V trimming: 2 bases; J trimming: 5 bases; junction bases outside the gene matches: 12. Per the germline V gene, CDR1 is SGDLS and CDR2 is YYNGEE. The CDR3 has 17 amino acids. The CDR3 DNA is TGTGCCAGCAGCGTTCCCCGGCGGGAGGGGAGTGAAGATACGCAGTATTTT. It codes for CASSVPRREGSEDTQYF. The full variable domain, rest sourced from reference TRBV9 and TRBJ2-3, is DSGVTQTPKHLITATGQRVTLRCSPRSGDLSVYWYQQSLDQGLQFLIQYYNGEERAKGNILERFSAQQFPDLHSELNLSSLELGDSALYFCASSVPRREGSEDTQYFGPGTRLTVL.

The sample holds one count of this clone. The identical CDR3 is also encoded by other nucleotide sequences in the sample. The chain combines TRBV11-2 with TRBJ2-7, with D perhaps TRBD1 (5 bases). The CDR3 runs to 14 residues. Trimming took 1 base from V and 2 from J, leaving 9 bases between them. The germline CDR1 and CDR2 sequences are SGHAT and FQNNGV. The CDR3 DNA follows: TGTGCCAGCAGCTTAGGCGCAGGGCCCTACGAGCAGTACTTC. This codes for CASSLGAGPYEQYF.

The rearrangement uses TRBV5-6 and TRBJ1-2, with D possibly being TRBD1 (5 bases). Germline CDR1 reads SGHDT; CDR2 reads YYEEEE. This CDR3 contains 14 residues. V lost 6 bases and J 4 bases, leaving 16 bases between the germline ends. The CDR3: CASTLGGELYGYTF. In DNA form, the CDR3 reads TGTGCCAGCACCCTGGGGGGGGAGCTCTATGGCTACACCTTC.

The CDR3 sequence: CASSQIYGELFF. The CDR3 DNA follows: TGCGCCAGCAGCCAAATTTACGGGGAGCTGTTTTTT. The chain carries TRBV4-1 and TRBJ2-2, with D uncertain. V lost 2 bases and J 7 bases, leaving 5 bases between the germline ends. Per germline, CDR1 MGHRA and CDR2 YSYEKL. The CDR3 is 12 residues long.

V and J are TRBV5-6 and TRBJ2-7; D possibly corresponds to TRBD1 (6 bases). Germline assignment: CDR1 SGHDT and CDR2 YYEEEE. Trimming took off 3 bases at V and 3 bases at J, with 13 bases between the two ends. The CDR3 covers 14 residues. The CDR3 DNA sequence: TGTGCCAGCAGCTCGAATTACAGGGTCTACGAGCAGTACTTC. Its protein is CASSSNYRVYEQYF.